This paragraph reports one T cell receptor (beta chain). What antigen it recognizes has not been identified. Base qualities are not provided; no much larger clone lies one nucleotide away. The immunoSEQ Assay, a bias-controlled multiplex PCR, was used to amplify TCRbeta CDR3 regions from genomic DNA. The authors processed their data as follows. Nucleated cell counts per sample were estimated from amplification of reference gene primers within the assay. Sequence reads were collapsed and filtered to measure the absolute abundance of every unique TCRbeta CDR3 rearrangement. For each sample, productive Simpson clonality was calculated by taking the square root of Simpson's diversity index across productive rearrangements. TCRdb limited this immuneACCESS table to in-frame rearrangements with V and J called. A share of clones is missing; checked studies link under half to unresolved V genes, and the rest is unexplained. The D gene and trimming were derived from the DNA, and the V and J assignments and clone size from that table. The table for this sample lists roughly 60,000 clones; over 80% of them were counted only once. More than 3% of the sample is in the top ten clones.

Ends trimmed: V by 2 bases, J by 0 bases; bases unmatched to a gene: 4. The CDR3 measures 16 amino acids from cysteine to phenylalanine. The entry retains the CDR3 DNA only, 48 bases that are in frame from base 1. The germline V gene (reference sequence) supplies CDR1 SEHNR and CDR2 FQNEAQ. The record originates from a study of blood T cell repertoires in COVID-19 (dated by TCRdb to 2018 to 2020). Looking at the study overall: The collaborator samples originated in the United States, Italy and Spain and spanned the acute and convalescent phases of COVID-19. The dataset comprised deeply sampled blood TCRbeta repertoires from subjects exposed to, actively infected with, or recovered from COVID-19. The prospective study material was composed of cDNA or gDNA derived from T cells, B-cell-depleted T cells, or PBMCs. Samples were obtained from the ongoing ImmuneRACE study (first 160 participants) and from over a thousand subjects provided by 6 global collaborators. Where available, HLA class I and class II types were obtained from metadata supplied by the sample provider rather than from assay-based typing. A freely available public database, intended as a resource for researchers studying the immune response to SARS-CoV-2, is where the repertoires were released. Nearly every sample came with metadata listing a de-identified subject ID, COVID-19 status, age in years and sex.

One collaborating source in Seattle enrolled patients during active infection and followed them longitudinally through the course of disease. Whole blood was collected in K2EDTA tubes by collaborating institutions according to the institutions' own protocols. For TCRbeta analysis, collaborator samples were shipped as frozen whole blood, as isolated PBMCs, or as DNA extracted from either sample type. Study-wide findings and limitations: How much clinical and demographic metadata was included differed by source and by participant, and the metadata was provided uncurated.

Sequencing was performed on peripheral blood. This sequence originates from a man aged 35 to 55 with COVID-19, enrolled during active disease. The sequence joins TRBV7-9 to TRBJ1-5; TRBD1 fits 7 bases in the junction. The bases read TGTGCCAGCAGCTTAACACAGGGGAATAGCAATCAGCCCCAGCATTTT. Translated, it reads CASSLTQGNSNQPQHF. Joined to the reference TRBV7-9 and TRBJ1-5 proteins, this CDR3 gives the full variable domain: DTGVSQNPRHKITKRGQNVTFRCDPISEHNRLYWYRQTLGQGPEFLTYFQNEAQLEKSRLLSDRFSAERPKGSFSTLEIQRTEQGDSAMYLCASSLTQGNSNQPQHFGDGTRLSIL.